This T cell receptor beta chain was observed in a study of cytotoxic CD8 clonotypes in ibrutinib-treated CLL. Trimming took 5 bases from V and 3 from J; bases not matched to a gene: 19. The CDR3 contains 19 residues. The V gene's germline CDR1 is SGHTA and CDR2 FQGTGA. The assay was immunoSEQ multiplex PCR, and TCRdb's table has in-frame clones only and misses some. The sample has about 180,000 clones; 84% are singletons. The input for sequencing was PBMCs, taken after 24 months of ibrutinib treatment. V and J are TRBV7-3 and TRBJ2-7; TRBD2 aligns across 10 bases. The TCR was taken from a human donor with chronic lymphocytic leukemia. The CDR3 loop reads CASSRITPLSGRGSYEQYF. The CDR3, as DNA: TGTGCCAGCAGCCGGATCACACCCTTGAGCGGGAGGGGTAGCTACGAGCAGTACTTC.